The source of this TCR beta chain is a study of blood T cell repertoires in COVID-19. Study-level information: COVID-19 samples from acute and convalescent phases originated in the United States, Italy and Spain. From T cells, B-cell-depleted T cells, or PBMCs came the material, which was cDNA or gDNA.

Original data processing: Amplified reference gene primers provided the basis for estimating nucleated cell counts. Clones were read by immunoSEQ multiplex PCR, and TCRdb kept only the in-frame ones, dropping some. The D gene and trimming were derived from the DNA, and the V and J assignments and clone size from that table. The data show some 89,000 clones, roughly 72% seen once. Per germline, CDR1 DFQATT and CDR2 SNEGSKA (reference sequence). Between the trimmed V and J ends, which lost 3 bases and 1 base, there was a span of 18 bases. This CDR3 has 16 amino acids. The sequence was collected from a man between 65 and 79 years old with acute or convalescent COVID-19. V usage is TRBV20-1 and J usage is TRBJ1-2; possibly TRBD1 for D (5 bases). Sequenced: peripheral blood. The CDR3 sequence: CSASGTGGLGNYGYTF. CDR3 DNA: TGCAGTGCTAGTGGGACCGGGGGTCTGGGTAACTATGGCTACACCTTC.